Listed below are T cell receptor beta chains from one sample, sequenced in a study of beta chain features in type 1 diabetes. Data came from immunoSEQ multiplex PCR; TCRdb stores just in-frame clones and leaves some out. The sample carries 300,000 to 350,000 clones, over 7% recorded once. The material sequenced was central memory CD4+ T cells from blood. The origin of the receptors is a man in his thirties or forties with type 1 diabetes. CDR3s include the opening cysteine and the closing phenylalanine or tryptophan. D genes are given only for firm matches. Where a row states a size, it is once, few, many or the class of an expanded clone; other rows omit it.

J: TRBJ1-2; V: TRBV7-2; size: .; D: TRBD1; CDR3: CASSTPGQNYGYTF; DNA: TGTGCCAGCAGCACCCCGGGACAGAACTATGGCTACACCTTC
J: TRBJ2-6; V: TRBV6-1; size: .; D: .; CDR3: CASSDVGGANVLTF; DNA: TGTGCCAGCAGCGACGTCGGTGGGGCCAACGTCCTGACTTTC
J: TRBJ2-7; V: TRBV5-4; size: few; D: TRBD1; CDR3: CASSLKTGQSYEQYF; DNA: TGTGCCAGCAGCTTAAAAACGGGACAGAGCTACGAGCAGTACTTC
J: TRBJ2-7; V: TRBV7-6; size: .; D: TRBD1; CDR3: CASSLDTGTGDHEQYF; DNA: TGTGCCAGCAGCTTAGACACCGGGACAGGGGACCACGAGCAGTACTTC
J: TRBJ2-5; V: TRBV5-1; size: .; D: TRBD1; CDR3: CASSLIGTEQETQYF; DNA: TGCGCCAGCAGCTTGATCGGGACAGAGCAAGAGACCCAGTACTTC
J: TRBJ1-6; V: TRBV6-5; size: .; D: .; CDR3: CASSYSGSDTPLHF; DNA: TGTGCCAGCAGTTACTCAGGGTCCGATACCCCCCTCCACTTT
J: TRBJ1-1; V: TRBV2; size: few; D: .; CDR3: CASNPQGRETEAFF; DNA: TGTGCCAGCAACCCGCAGGGAAGAGAAACTGAAGCTTTCTTT
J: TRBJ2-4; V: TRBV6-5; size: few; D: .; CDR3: CASSYHRPAKNIQYF; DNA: TGTGCCAGCAGTTATCATCGGCCAGCCAAAAACATTCAGTACTTC
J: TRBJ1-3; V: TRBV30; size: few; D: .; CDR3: CAWSRQVHSGNTIYF; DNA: TGTGCCTGGAGCAGGCAGGTTCACTCTGGAAACACCATATATTTT
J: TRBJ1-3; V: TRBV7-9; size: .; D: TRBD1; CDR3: CASSEDRLSSGNTIYF; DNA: TGTGCCAGCAGCGAGGACAGGCTTAGCTCTGGAAACACCATATATTTT
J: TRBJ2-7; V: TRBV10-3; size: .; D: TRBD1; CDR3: CAISGQGTDEQYF; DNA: TGTGCCATCAGTGGACAGGGGACGGACGAGCAGTACTTC
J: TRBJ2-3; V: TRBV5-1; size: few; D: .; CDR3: CASKVSPGDTQYF; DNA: TGCGCCAGCAAGGTCAGTCCAGGAGATACGCAGTATTTT
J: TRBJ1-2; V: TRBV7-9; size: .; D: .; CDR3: CASSLGGPQIYGYTF; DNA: TGTGCCAGCAGCTTAGGGGGGCCCCAAATCTATGGCTACACCTTC
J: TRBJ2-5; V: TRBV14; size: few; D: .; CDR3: CASSRQVQETQYF; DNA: TGTGCCAGCAGTCGACAGGTCCAAGAGACCCAGTACTTC
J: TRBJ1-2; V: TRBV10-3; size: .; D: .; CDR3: CATYRTGAGYTF; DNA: TGTGCCACCTACCGAACGGGAGCTGGCTACACCTTC
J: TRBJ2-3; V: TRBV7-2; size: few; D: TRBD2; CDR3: CASSSQAGTDTQYF; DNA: TGTGCCAGCAGCTCCCAAGCGGGGACAGATACGCAGTATTTT
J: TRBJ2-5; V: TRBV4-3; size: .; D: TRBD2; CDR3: CASSQNAASGGETQYF; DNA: TGCGCCAGCAGCCAAAACGCGGCTAGCGGGGGAGAGACCCAGTACTTC
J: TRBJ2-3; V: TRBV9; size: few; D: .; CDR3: CASSVGTEVTDTQYF; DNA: TGTGCCAGCAGCGTAGGGACAGAAGTCACAGATACGCAGTATTTT
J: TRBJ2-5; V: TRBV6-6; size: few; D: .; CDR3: CASRPGGIRETQYF; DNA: TGTGCCAGCAGACCTGGGGGGATCCGGGAGACCCAGTACTTC
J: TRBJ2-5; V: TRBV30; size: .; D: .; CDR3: CAWSVRGLGETQYF; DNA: TGTGCCTGGAGTGTACGGGGTTTGGGGGAGACCCAGTACTTC
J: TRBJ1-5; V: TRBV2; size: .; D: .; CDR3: CASRHGTGGNQPQHF; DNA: TGTGCCAGCCGACATGGGACGGGGGGCAATCAGCCCCAGCATTTT
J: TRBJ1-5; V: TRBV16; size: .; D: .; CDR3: CASSQLEGSNQPQHF; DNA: TGTGCCAGCAGCCAATTGGAGGGGAGCAATCAGCCCCAGCATTTT
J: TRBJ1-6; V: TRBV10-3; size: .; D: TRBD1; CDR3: CAIGQGDNSPLHF; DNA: TGTGCCATCGGACAGGGGGATAATTCACCCCTCCACTTT
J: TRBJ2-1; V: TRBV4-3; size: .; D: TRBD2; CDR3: CASSQETSGEDEQFF; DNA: TGCGCCAGCAGCCAAGAAACTAGCGGGGAGGATGAGCAGTTCTTC
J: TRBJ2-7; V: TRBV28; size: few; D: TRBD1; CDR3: CASSADRVHEQYF; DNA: TGTGCCAGCAGTGCAGACAGGGTGCACGAGCAGTACTTC
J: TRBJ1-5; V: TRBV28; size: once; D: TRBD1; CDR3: CASSLATGGYQPQHF; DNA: TGTGCCAGCAGTTTAGCGACAGGGGGGTATCAGCCCCAGCATTTT
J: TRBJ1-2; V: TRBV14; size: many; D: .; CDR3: CASSQDSEGGYTF; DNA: TGTGCCAGCAGCCAAGATTCCGAAGGTGGCTACACCTTC
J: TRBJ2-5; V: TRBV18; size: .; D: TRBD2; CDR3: CASSPGLAGTETQYF; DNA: TGTGCCAGCTCACCGGGACTAGCGGGGACTGAGACCCAGTACTTC
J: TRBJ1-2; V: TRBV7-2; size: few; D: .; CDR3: CASSVGTNLNYGYTF; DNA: TGTGCCAGCAGCGTCGGGACTAACCTGAACTATGGCTACACCTTC
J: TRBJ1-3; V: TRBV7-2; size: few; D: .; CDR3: CASTDTSTGTSGNTIYF; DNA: TGTGCCAGCACCGACACCTCAACAGGGACCTCTGGAAACACCATATATTTT
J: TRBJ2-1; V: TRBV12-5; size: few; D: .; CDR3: CASGLPGGPPVF; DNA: TGTGCTAGTGGTTTACCCGGGGGGCCCCCGGTCTTC
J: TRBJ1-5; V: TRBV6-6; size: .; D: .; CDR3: CASSYPGQSNQPQHF; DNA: TGTGCCAGCAGTTACCCAGGACAGAGTAATCAGCCCCAGCATTTT
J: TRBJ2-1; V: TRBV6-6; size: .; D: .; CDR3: CASSYTGANNNEQFF; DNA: TGTGCCAGCAGTTACACGGGCGCAAACAACAATGAGCAGTTCTTC
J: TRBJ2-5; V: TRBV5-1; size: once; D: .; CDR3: CASSLGSASQETQYF; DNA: TGCGCCAGCAGCTTGGGTAGCGCCAGCCAAGAGACCCAGTACTTC
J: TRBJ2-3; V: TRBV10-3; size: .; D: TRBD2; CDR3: CAIRGTSGGADTQYF; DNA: TGTGCCATCCGAGGGACTAGCGGGGGGGCAGATACGCAGTATTTT
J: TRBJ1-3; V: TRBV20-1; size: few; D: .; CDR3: CSARTGNTIYF; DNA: TGCAGTGCTAGGACAGGAAACACCATATATTTT
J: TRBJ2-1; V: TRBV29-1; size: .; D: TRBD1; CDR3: CSASGTGGIPEQFF; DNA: TGCAGCGCCTCCGGGACAGGGGGCATTCCTGAGCAGTTCTTC
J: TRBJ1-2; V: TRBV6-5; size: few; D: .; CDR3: CASRLDRNYGYTF; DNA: TGTGCCAGCAGACTAGACAGGAACTATGGCTACACCTTC
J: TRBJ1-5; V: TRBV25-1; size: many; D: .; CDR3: CASSGQGNQPQHF; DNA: TGTGCCAGCAGTGGACAGGGCAATCAGCCCCAGCATTTT